The T cell receptor beta chain described here comes from a study of shared clonotypes between healthy human individuals. Deep was the level at which the assay was run. On sorted subsets, replicate PCRs used approximately 190 ng DNA, or 27,000 or so T cell genomes. Clones were sequenced by immunoSEQ multiplex PCR, and TCRdb holds only the in-frame ones, with some missing. The sample records 1.5 million to 2.5 million clones, roughly 95% being singletons. On this clone itself: Other DNA sequences in the sample encode the same CDR3.

Terminally differentiated effector memory CD45RA+ cells were excluded from the naive CD8 cells, which were CD45RO-negative and positively selected for CCR7. V lost 4 bases and J lost 0, with 5 bases in between. The CDR3 covers 13 residues. Germline-derived CDR1 and CDR2 are MNHEY and SMNVEV (reference sequence). The TCR originated in a man in his late teens or twenties in good health. The genes are TRBV27 and TRBJ2-3; D is uncertain. Sequenced material: naive CD8+ T cells sorted from blood. The DNA of the CDR3 is TGTGCCAGCAGTTACCTCAGCACAGATACGCAGTATTTT. Translating gives CASSYLSTDTQYF.